This T cell receptor beta chain is drawn from a study of OX40 agonist ivuxolimab in advanced cancers. About the research overall: Males comprised around four fifths of the group, whose mean age was about 61 years (range 23 to 79).

Measured with immunoSEQ multiplex PCR; TCRdb has only the in-frame clones, and not every one. The table shows 40,000 to 60,000 clones, with almost 80% occurring only once. The V and J ends lost 5 bases and 2 bases respectively, with 17 bases between them. This CDR3 comprises 16 residues. Germline V gives CDR1 SGHAT, CDR2 FQNNGV. The chain has TRBV11-2 and TRBJ2-3; weak D call: TRBD1 (5 bases). This TCR came from an adult with an advanced solid tumor such as melanoma, head and neck, liver or kidney cancer. This sample comprised CD4+ or CD8+ T cells sorted from blood, obtained in a trial of the OX40 agonist ivuxolimab. The CDR3 loop reads CASSRVGRPFTDTQYF. The CDR3 bases are TGTGCCAGCAGCCGGGTGGGGCGACCCTTCACAGATACGCAGTATTTT.